This TCR beta chain appears in the sequencing data of a study of CD8 T cells in Susac syndrome. CD8+ and CD4+ blood T cells underwent TCR beta sequencing. Patients with stable or active relapsing-remitting disease, all of them treatment-naive, made up the multiple sclerosis controls. RNA totalling roughly 0.45 to 1 ug underwent reverse transcription with random hexamers. Amplification of TCR beta CDR3 across 54 Vbeta and 13 Jbeta was performed with immunoSEQ multiplex PCR. TCRdb re-called the immunoSEQ multiplex PCR reads with MiXCR, one entry per CDR3 protein. The sample holds about 160,000 distinct CDR3 sequences; roughly 94% are singletons and the top ten take over 0.09%. Sample: CD4+ T cells from PBMCs. The TCR originated in a human donor with multiple sclerosis.

The chain's CDR3 is CSASLTSGRFYNEQFF. The CDR3 DNA sequence: TGCAGTGCTAGCCTGACTAGCGGGAGGTTCTACAATGAGCAGTTCTTC. The V and J genes are TRBV20-1 and TRBJ2-1; 13 positions agree with TRBD2. J was trimmed by 3 bases and V by 3 bases; bases with no gene match: 5. The CDR3 extends over 16 amino acids. CDR1 DFQATT and CDR2 SNEGSKA come from the germline V gene (reference sequence).